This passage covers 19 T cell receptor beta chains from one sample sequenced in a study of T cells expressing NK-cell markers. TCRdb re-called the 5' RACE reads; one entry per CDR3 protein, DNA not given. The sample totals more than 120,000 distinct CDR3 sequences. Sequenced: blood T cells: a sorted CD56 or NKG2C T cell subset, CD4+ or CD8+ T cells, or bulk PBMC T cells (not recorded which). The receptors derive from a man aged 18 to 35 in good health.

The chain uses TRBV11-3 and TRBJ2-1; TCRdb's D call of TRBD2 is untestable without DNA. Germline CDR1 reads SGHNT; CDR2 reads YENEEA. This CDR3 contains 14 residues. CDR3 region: CASSLAGSRGEQFF.

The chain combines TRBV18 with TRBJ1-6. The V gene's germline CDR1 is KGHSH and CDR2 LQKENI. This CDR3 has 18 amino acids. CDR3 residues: CASSSELIDTFWNLPLHF.

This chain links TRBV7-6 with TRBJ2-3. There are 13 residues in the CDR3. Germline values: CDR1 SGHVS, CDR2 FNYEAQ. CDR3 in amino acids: CASSSGGTDTQYF. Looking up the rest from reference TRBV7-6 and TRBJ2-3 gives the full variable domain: GAGVSQSPRYKVTKRGQDVALRCDPISGHVSLYWYRQALGQGPEFLTYFNYEAQQDKSGLPNDRFSAERPEGSISTLTIQRTEQRDSAMYRCASSSGGTDTQYFGPGTRLTVL.

CDR3 in amino acids: CASSQGQGLTDTQYF. The rearrangement links TRBV27 to TRBJ2-3; checking the TCRdb D call of TRBD1 is not possible without DNA. Germline assignment: CDR1 MNHEY and CDR2 SMNVEV (reference sequence). The length of the CDR3 is 15 residues.

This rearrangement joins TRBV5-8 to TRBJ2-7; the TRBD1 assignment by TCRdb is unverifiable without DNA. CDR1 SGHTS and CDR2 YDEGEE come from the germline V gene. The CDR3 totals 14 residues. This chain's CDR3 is CASSPTGQGYEQYF.

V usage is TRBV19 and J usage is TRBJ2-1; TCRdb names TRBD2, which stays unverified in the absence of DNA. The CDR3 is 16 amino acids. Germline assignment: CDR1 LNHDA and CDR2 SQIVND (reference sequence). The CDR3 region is CASSIGVAGGPSGQFF.

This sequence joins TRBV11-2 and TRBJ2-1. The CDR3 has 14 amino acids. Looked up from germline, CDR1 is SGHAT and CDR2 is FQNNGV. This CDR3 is CASRRTLGYNEQFF.

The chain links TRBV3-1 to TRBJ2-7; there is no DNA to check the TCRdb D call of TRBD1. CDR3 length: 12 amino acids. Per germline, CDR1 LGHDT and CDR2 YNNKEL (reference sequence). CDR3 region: CARRSRGHEQYF.

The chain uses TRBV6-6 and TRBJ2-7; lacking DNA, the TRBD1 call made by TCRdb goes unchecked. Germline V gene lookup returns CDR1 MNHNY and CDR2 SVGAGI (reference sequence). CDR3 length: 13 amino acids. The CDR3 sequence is CASSYGGQGEQYF.

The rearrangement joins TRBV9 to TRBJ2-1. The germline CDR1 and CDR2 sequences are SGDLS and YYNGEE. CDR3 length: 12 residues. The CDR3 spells CASSVEVNEQFF.

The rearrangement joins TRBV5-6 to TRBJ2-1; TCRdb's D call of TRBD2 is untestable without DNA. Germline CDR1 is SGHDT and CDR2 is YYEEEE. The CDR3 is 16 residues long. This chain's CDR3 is CASSLDRTSGYNEQFF.

The CDR3 region is CASSLDPGGTEAFF. V gene TRBV7-2 combines with J gene TRBJ1-1; lacking DNA, the TRBD1 call made by TCRdb goes unchecked. The CDR3 has 14 residues. CDR1 SGHTA and CDR2 FQGNSA come from the germline V gene.

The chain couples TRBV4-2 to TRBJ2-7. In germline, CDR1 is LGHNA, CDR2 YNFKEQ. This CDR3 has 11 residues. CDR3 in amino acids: CASSQNGEQYF.

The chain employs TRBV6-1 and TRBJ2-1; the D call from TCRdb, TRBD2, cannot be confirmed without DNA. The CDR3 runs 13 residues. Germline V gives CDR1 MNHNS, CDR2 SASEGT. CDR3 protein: CASGYTSGGEQFF.

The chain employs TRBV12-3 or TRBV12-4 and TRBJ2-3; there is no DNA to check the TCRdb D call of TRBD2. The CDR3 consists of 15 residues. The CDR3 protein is CASGYMAGGLDTQYF.

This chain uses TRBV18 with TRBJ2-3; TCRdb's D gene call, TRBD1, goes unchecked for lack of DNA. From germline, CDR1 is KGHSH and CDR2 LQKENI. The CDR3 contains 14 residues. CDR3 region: CASSLGPGTDTQYF.

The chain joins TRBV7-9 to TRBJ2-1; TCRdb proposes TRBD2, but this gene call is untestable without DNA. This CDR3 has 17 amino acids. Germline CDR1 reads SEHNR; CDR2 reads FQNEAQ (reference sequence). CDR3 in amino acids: CASSPQASGDGSNEQFF.

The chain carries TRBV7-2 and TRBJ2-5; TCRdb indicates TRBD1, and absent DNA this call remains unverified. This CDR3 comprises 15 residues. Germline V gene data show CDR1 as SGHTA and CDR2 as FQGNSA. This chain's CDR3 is CASSLVWGAQETQYF.

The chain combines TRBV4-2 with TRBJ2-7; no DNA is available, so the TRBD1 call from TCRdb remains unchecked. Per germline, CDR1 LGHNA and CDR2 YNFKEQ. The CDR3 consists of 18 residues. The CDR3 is CASSQGTGGSKGVYEQYF.